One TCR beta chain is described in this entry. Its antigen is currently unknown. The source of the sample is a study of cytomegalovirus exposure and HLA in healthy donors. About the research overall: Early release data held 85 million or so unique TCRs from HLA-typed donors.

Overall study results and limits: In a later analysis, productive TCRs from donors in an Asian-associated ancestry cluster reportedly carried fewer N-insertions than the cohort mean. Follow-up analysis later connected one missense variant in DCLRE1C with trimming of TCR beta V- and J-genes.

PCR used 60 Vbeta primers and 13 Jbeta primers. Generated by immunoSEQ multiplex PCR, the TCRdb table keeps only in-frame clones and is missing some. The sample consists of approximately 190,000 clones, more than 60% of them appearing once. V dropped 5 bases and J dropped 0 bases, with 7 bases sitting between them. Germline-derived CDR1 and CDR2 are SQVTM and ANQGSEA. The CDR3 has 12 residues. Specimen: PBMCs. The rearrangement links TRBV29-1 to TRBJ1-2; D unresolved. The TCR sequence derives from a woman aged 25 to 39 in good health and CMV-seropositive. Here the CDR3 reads CSVLPANYGYTF. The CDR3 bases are TGCAGCGTTTTACCGGCTAACTATGGCTACACCTTC. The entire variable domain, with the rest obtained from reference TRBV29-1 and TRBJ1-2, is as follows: SAVISQKPSRDICQRGTSLTIQCQVDSQVTMMFWYRQQPGQSLTLIATANQGSEATYESGFVIDKFPISRPNLTFSTLTVSNMSPEDSSIYLCSVLPANYGYTFGSGTRLTVV.